This is a list of T cell receptor beta chains from one sample in a study of OX40 agonist ivuxolimab in advanced cancers. The assay was immunoSEQ multiplex PCR, and TCRdb's table has in-frame clones only and misses some. Among 60,000 to 75,000 clones listed, roughly nine tenths were seen once. The specimen was CD4+ or CD8+ T cells sorted from blood, collected in a trial of the OX40 agonist ivuxolimab. These receptors were collected from an adult with an advanced solid tumor such as melanoma, head and neck, liver or kidney cancer. CDR3s include the opening cysteine and the closing phenylalanine or tryptophan. Each record gives: D gene, V gene, J gene, clone size, CDR3 DNA, CDR3 protein. The D gene is left open where the match is weak. Size is omitted from some rows. Given values are once, few, many or a class for expanded clones.

>TRBD1|TRBV27|TRBJ2-3|once
TGTGCCAGCAGCTTACAGGGGATCCTACCGGATACGCAGTATTTT
CASSLQGILPDTQYF
>-|TRBV27|TRBJ2-5|-
TGTGCCAGCAGCCCAATGACCACCGGTGGGGAGACCCAGTACTTC
CASSPMTTGGETQYF
>-|TRBV7-6|TRBJ2-5|few
TGTGCCAGCAGCGCCCATGAAGAGACCCAGTACTTC
CASSAHEETQYF
>TRBD2|TRBV29-1|TRBJ2-2|-
TGCAGCGTGGGTGGGACTAGCGGGAGCTTCACCGGGGAGCTGTTTTTT
CSVGGTSGSFTGELFF
>TRBD2|TRBV28|TRBJ2-3|-
TGTGCCAGCAGTCCGCGGACTAGCGGTGGCACAGATACGCAGTATTTT
CASSPRTSGGTDTQYF
>TRBD1|TRBV4-3|TRBJ1-3|-
TGCGCCAGCAGCGAGACGGGACAGCCCGAAAACACCATATATTTT
CASSETGQPENTIYF
>-|TRBV2|TRBJ2-3|-
TGTGCCAGCAGCGCCGGTAAGCGGCCCACAGATACGCAGTATTTT
CASSAGKRPTDTQYF
>-|TRBV4-1|TRBJ1-1|-
TGCGCCAGCAGCCAAGGACCCTCGGAGAACACTGAAGCTTTCTTT
CASSQGPSENTEAFF
>-|TRBV6-5|TRBJ2-2|-
TGTGCCAGCAGTTACCGTTCCGGAATTGCCGGGGAGCTGTTTTTT
CASSYRSGIAGELFF
>-|TRBV7-6|TRBJ2-2|-
TGTGCCAGCAGCTTAGTGGGGGTGGTGAACACCGGGGAGCTGTTTTTT
CASSLVGVVNTGELFF
>-|TRBV6-4|TRBJ2-1|-
TGTGCCAGCAGTGACAAGGGGGAGAACAATGAGCAGTTCTTC
CASSDKGENNEQFF
>TRBD1|TRBV4-3|TRBJ2-3|-
TGCGCCAGCAGCCACGGGACAGGGGAGTCAGATACGCAGTATTTT
CASSHGTGESDTQYF
>-|TRBV7-9|TRBJ2-7|once
TGTGCCAGCAGCTTAGTTCGGTTTCCCTACGAGCAGTACTTC
CASSLVRFPYEQYF
>-|TRBV7-6|TRBJ2-2|once
TGTGCCAGCAGCTTGAGGACGGACAACACCGGGGAGCTGTTTTTT
CASSLRTDNTGELFF
>-|TRBV4-1|TRBJ2-1|-
TGCGCCAGCAGCCAAGAGGGGAGTCTCCAGAACAATGAGCAGTTCTTC
CASSQEGSLQNNEQFF
>TRBD2|TRBV6-5|TRBJ2-1|-
TGTGCCAGCAGTTACTCGTCCAGCGGGAAAGAGCAGTTCTTC
CASSYSSSGKEQFF
>-|TRBV30|TRBJ1-5|few
TGTGCCTGGAGTCGCAGCCCCGGCGGATCTCAGCCCCAGCATTTT
CAWSRSPGGSQPQHF
>TRBD2|TRBV4-3|TRBJ2-3|-
TGCGCCAGCAGCCAAGAAGGGAGGGACACAGATACGCAGTATTTT
CASSQEGRDTDTQYF
>-|TRBV7-2|TRBJ2-7|-
TGTGCCAGCAGCTTAATAACTGGGGACGAGCAGTACTTC
CASSLITGDEQYF
>-|TRBV9|TRBJ2-2|-
TGTGCCAGCAGCCCCACCCGGGGGGCCTACACCGGGGAGCTGTTTTTT
CASSPTRGAYTGELFF
>-|TRBV7-9|TRBJ1-2|once
TGTGCCAGCAGCCTAGAGATCCAGGGCTATGGCTACACCTTC
CASSLEIQGYGYTF
>TRBD1|TRBV28|TRBJ1-1|-
TGTGCCAGCAGTAAATCGATAATAAACAGGGGGCTCTTCCCTGAAGCTTTCTTT
CASSKSIINRGLFPEAFF
>TRBD2|TRBV4-1|TRBJ2-7|-
TGCGCCAGCAGCGCCGGGACTAGTGGCGAGCAGTACTTC
CASSAGTSGEQYF
>TRBD2|TRBV7-9|TRBJ2-7|-
TGTGCCAGCAGCCGCCGGGAGGTTGGGTCCTACGAGCAGTACTTC
CASSRREVGSYEQYF
>TRBD2|TRBV9|TRBJ2-2|-
TGTGCCAGCAGCTCTAGCGGGGGGGCCTACACCGGGGAGCTGTTTTTT
CASSSSGGAYTGELFF
>-|TRBV7-9|TRBJ2-1|-
TGTGCCAGCAGCCCCAAATGGGGGGCCTCCTACAATGAGCAGTTCTTC
CASSPKWGASYNEQFF
>TRBD1|TRBV29-1|TRBJ2-1|-
TGCAGCGCAGGGGGTTCAGGGTCCTACAATGAGCAGTTCTTC
CSAGGSGSYNEQFF
>-|TRBV21-1|TRBJ2-1|-
TGTGCCAGCAGCAATAACAACAGGGTTCGGACAAATGAGCAGTTCTTC
CASSNNNRVRTNEQFF
>-|TRBV2|TRBJ2-7|few
TGTGCCAAGAGAGGGGGGTCCTTATACGAGCAGTACTTC
CAKRGGSLYEQYF
>-|TRBV19|TRBJ2-1|-
TGTGCCAGTAGTATACAGGGAATCTACAATGAGCAGTTCTTC
CASSIQGIYNEQFF
>-|TRBV2|TRBJ1-1|-
TGTGCCAGCAGTGAATTCGGGGAGGGGAACACTGAAGCTTTCTTT
CASSEFGEGNTEAFF
>TRBD2|TRBV27|TRBJ2-6|-
TGTGCCAGCAGTTTACAGTTGGGGCTAGCGGGATCCCCCTCTGGGGCCAACGTCCTGACTTTC
CASSLQLGLAGSPSGANVLTF
>TRBD2|TRBV11-3|TRBJ2-1|-
TGTGCCAGCAGCCCCCGCCTAGCGGGGGACCGCAATGAGCAGTTCTTC
CASSPRLAGDRNEQFF
>-|TRBV11-2|TRBJ2-3|-
TGTGCCAGCAGCCAGAGGACGGGGAGCACAGATACGCAGTATTTT
CASSQRTGSTDTQYF
>-|TRBV11-2|TRBJ1-1|few
TGTGCCAGCAGCTTAGATCAAGCCAGGGGTGGGACTGAAGCTTTCTTT
CASSLDQARGGTEAFF
>-|TRBV10-3|TRBJ1-2|-
TGTGCCATCACGGGCGGGTCGGGTACTTATGGCTACACCTTC
CAITGGSGTYGYTF
>-|TRBV11-2|TRBJ2-7|-
TGTGCCAGCAGCTTGGGACTGCCCTACGAGCAGTACTTC
CASSLGLPYEQYF
>-|TRBV4-3|TRBJ2-7|-
TGCGCCAGCAGCCGTTGGACTGGAGGCTACGAGCAGTACTTC
CASSRWTGGYEQYF
>TRBD1|TRBV9|TRBJ2-2|-
TGTGCCAGCAGCGCAAACCTCCGGACAGGGGGGAACACCGGGGAGCTGTTTTTT
CASSANLRTGGNTGELFF
>-|TRBV9|TRBJ1-1|few
TGTGCCAGCAGCGCACCCAACAGGGACACTGAAGCTTTCTTT
CASSAPNRDTEAFF
>-|TRBV5-5|TRBJ2-5|-
TGTGCCAGCAGCGATGCCGGACCTTCCCTGGGAAAGACCCAGTACTTC
CASSDAGPSLGKTQYF
>-|TRBV6-1|TRBJ2-7|-
TGTGCCAGCAGTAGCCCTCAGTTCTACGAGCAGTACTTC
CASSSPQFYEQYF